Included here is one T cell receptor beta chain sequence, with context. Unmatched junction bases numbered 7, after V lost 8 bases and J lost 1 base. Germline V gene data show CDR1 as LNHDA and CDR2 as SQIVND (reference sequence). This CDR3 has 15 amino acids. The data were taken from a study of blood T cell repertoires in COVID-19. TCRdb's table, derived via immunoSEQ multiplex PCR, lists solely in-frame clones and lacks some. The sample carries about 200,000 clones, more than 70% recorded once. The chain has TRBV19 and TRBJ1-4, with TRBD1 identical over 7 bases. This clonotype was sampled from a woman aged 40 to 49 with acute COVID-19. What was sequenced was PBMCs or T cells enriched from blood (not recorded which). The CDR3 coding sequence is TGTGCCAGTCGAGGGGGCGGACGAACTAATGAAAAACTGTTTTTT. Residues: CASRGGGRTNEKLFF.